These 27 T cell receptor beta chains originate from one sample sequenced in a study of blood T cell repertoires in COVID-19. The data were produced by immunoSEQ multiplex PCR, yet TCRdb's version contains in-frame clones alone and is incomplete. This sample has about 160,000 clones, with around three quarters found just once. Sequencing was carried out using peripheral blood. These receptors all stem from a man between 60 and 75 years old with acute or convalescent COVID-19.

This clone was picked up a small number of times. This same CDR3 is encoded by further DNA sequences in the sample. The chain joins TRBV19 to TRBJ1-1; perhaps TRBD1 as D (6 bases). The germline V and J ends were trimmed by 7 bases and 2 bases, with 8 bases remaining between them. CDR1 and CDR2 from the germline V gene are LNHDA and SQIVND (reference sequence). The CDR3 has 12 amino acids. The CDR3 protein is CASIQGNTEAFF. The CDR3 nucleotides read TGTGCCAGTATACAGGGTAACACTGAAGCTTTCTTT.

The chain employs TRBV28 and TRBJ1-1; no firm D call. V was shortened by 6 bases and J by 0 bases, with 11 bases between the two germline ends. This CDR3 has 14 amino acids. Germline CDR1 MDHEN, CDR2 SYDVKM. Here the CDR3 reads CASSLTLMNTEAFF. The CDR3 DNA sequence: TGTGCCAGCAGCCTGACACTCATGAACACTGAAGCTTTCTTT.

The CDR3 DNA follows: TGTGCCAGCAGCCAGGGGAAGCGGATCTATGGCTACACCTTC. This gives the protein CASSQGKRIYGYTF. The chain links TRBV13 to TRBJ1-2; tentatively, D is TRBD1 (6 bases). The CDR3 length is 14 residues. The V gene lost 5 bases and the J gene lost 4 bases, with 14 bases spanning the gap. Germline CDR1 PRHDT, CDR2 FYEKMQ (reference sequence).

The chain recombines TRBV28 with TRBJ2-2; 7 nucleotides align to TRBD2. Germline CDR1 reads MDHEN; CDR2 reads SYDVKM. The trim removed 7 bases at V and 8 bases at J, leaving 16 bases unmatched. CDR3 size: 16 residues. CDR3 in DNA: TGTGCCAGCACCCCGTATGGTACTAGGCGGGGGGGGGAGCTGTTTTTT. Translating gives CASTPYGTRRGGELFF.

The gene calls are TRBV3-1 (or the pseudogene TRBV3-2) and TRBJ1-2, with 7 bases aligning to TRBD1. V lost 1 base to trimming and J lost 5 bases; unmatched junction nucleotides: 10. The CDR3 spans 16 residues. CDR1 LGHDT and CDR2 YNNKEL come from the germline V gene (reference sequence). This chain's CDR3 is CASSQVIRDRPYGYTF. In DNA, the CDR3 is TGTGCCAGCAGCCAAGTTATCCGGGACAGACCTTATGGCTACACCTTC.

The chain couples TRBV5-6 to TRBJ2-1; D not certain. Germline CDR1 is SGHDT and CDR2 is YYEEEE. V was pared by 4 bases and J by 3 bases, with 5 bases between. The length of the CDR3 is 12 residues. The CDR3 sequence: CASSVYYNEQFF. CDR3 coding DNA: TGTGCCAGCAGCGTTTACTACAATGAGCAGTTCTTC.

The CDR3 protein is CASHLTGGGDYTF. The CDR3 bases are TGTGCCAGCCACCTGACAGGTGGCGGCGACTACACCTTC. J is TRBJ1-2 and V is TRBV6-5, with D possibly TRBD1 on 6 matching bases. The germline V gene encodes CDR1 MNHEY and CDR2 SVGAGI. The CDR3 consists of 13 residues. V was cut by 8 bases and J by 10 bases, with 20 bases left in between.

This clone was counted a few times. The rearrangement uses TRBV7-9 and TRBJ2-7; 8 nucleotides line up with TRBD1. Germline CDR1 is SEHNR and CDR2 is FQNEAQ (reference sequence). V was clipped by 5 bases and J by 7 bases; unmatched bases: 10. This CDR3 region has 14 residues. The CDR3 spells CASSAEDRAGEQYF. CDR3 sequence (DNA): TGTGCCAGCAGCGCGGAGGACAGGGCGGGTGAGCAGTACTTC.

The rearrangement joins TRBV4-3 to TRBJ1-2; the D is unclear. The CDR3 runs 14 residues. The V and J ends lost 2 bases and 4 bases respectively, with 11 bases between them. The germline CDR1 and CDR2 sequences are LGHNA and YSLEER. CDR3 loop: CASSQIEGRYGYTF. CDR3 DNA: TGCGCCAGCAGCCAAATCGAGGGCCGCTATGGCTACACCTTC.

The chain links TRBV29-1 to TRBJ2-7; perhaps TRBD2 as D (6 bases). V lost 4 bases and J lost 4, with 11 bases in between. This CDR3 is built from 12 residues. Germline loops: CDR1 SQVTM, CDR2 ANQGSEA. The CDR3 coding sequence is TGCAGCGTTGGGCAGGGAGGATACGAGCAGTACTTC. Translation: CSVGQGGYEQYF.

The CDR3 here is CASSDRAYSGNTIYF. The CDR3 nucleotides are TGTGCCAGTAGTGACAGGGCTTACTCTGGAAACACCATATATTTT. V usage is TRBV19 and J usage is TRBJ1-3, with TRBD1 matching over 7 bases. Unmatched junction bases numbered 4, after V lost 5 bases and J lost 0 bases. The CDR3 is made up of 15 amino acids. CDR1 LNHDA and CDR2 SQIVND come from the germline V gene (reference sequence).

This chain links TRBV6-5 with TRBJ2-1; TRBD2 matches 8 bases. There are 11 residues in the CDR3. CDR1 is MNHEY and CDR2 is SVGAGI in the germline V gene. The V gene end was trimmed by 9 bases and the J gene end by 8 bases; junction bases not matched to a gene: 3. CDR3 amino acids: CASKAGDEQFF. The CDR3 nucleotides read TGTGCCAGTAAAGCGGGGGATGAGCAGTTCTTC.

The V call is TRBV7-9, the J call TRBJ2-1; 9 positions match TRBD1. The germline gives CDR1 SEHNR, CDR2 FQNEAQ (reference sequence). This CDR3 spans 14 amino acids. V shed 4 bases and J 7 bases; nucleotides not matched to a gene: 5. CDR3 nucleotides: TGTGCCAGCAGCTCACAGGGGGCGCTGAATGAGCAGTTCTTC. Protein: CASSSQGALNEQFF.

V is TRBV6-5 and J is TRBJ1-1; possibly TRBD1 for D (5 bases). Trimming pared 2 bases from V and 1 base from J, leaving 5 bases between. The germline CDR1 and CDR2 sequences are MNHEY and SVGAGI. The CDR3 is made up of 13 amino acids. This CDR3 reads CASSYQGNTEAFF. The CDR3 nucleotides read TGTGCCAGCAGTTACCAGGGGAACACTGAAGCTTTCTTT.

In DNA, the CDR3 is TGTGCCAGCTCACCCCCTTGGACAGGGGCGCTCAAACTTCTAATTCAGTACTTC. Its protein product is CASSPPWTGALKLLIQYF. This rearrangement joins TRBV18 to TRBJ2-4; 9 bases agree with TRBD1. CDR1 is KGHSH, CDR2 LQKENI, per germline. V trimming: 3 bases; J trimming: 10 bases; junction bases outside the gene matches: 19. The CDR3 runs to 18 residues. The whole variable domain, remainder taken from reference TRBV18 and TRBJ2-4, is NAGVMQNPRHLVRRRGQEARLRCSPMKGHSHVYWYRQLPEEGLKFMVYLQKENIIDESGMPKERFSAEFPKEGPSILRIQQVVRGDSAAYFCASSPPWTGALKLLIQYFGAGTRLSVL.

DNA for the CDR3: TGTGCCAGCAGTTGGTTAGCGGGGGCACAAGAGACCCAGTACTTC. It encodes CASSWLAGAQETQYF. This chain links TRBV27 with TRBJ2-5; 9 positions match TRBD2. The V gene end was trimmed by 4 bases and the J gene end by 2 bases; junction bases not matched to a gene: 5. Germline-derived CDR1 and CDR2 are MNHEY and SMNVEV (reference sequence). The CDR3 loop spans 15 amino acids.

This clone was counted a few times. V usage is TRBV5-4 and J usage is TRBJ2-7; 8 bases align to TRBD1. CDR1 is SGHNT, CDR2 YYREEE, per germline (reference sequence). Trimming cost V 6 bases and J 6 bases; bases outside gene matches: 11. The CDR3 extends over 14 amino acids. The CDR3 DNA reads TGTGCCAGCAACACGCCAGGACAGGGAGGCGAGCAGTACTTC. The encoded protein is CASNTPGQGGEQYF.

This chain joins TRBV11-3 and TRBJ2-3, with TRBD2 identical over 8 bases. Germline CDR1 is SGHNT and CDR2 is YENEEA. The ends lost 5 bases at V and 1 base at J; junction bases unmatched: 5. The CDR3 is 15 amino acids. The CDR3 region is CASSRGTRGTDTQYF. The CDR3 DNA reads TGTGCCAGCAGCCGCGGGACTAGAGGCACAGATACGCAGTATTTT. The full variable domain, rest sourced from reference TRBV11-3 and TRBJ2-3, is EAGVVQSPRYKIIEKKQPVAFWCNPISGHNTLYWYLQNLGQGPELLIRYENEEAVDDSQLPKDRFSAERLKGVDSTLKIQPAELGDSAVYLCASSRGTRGTDTQYFGPGTRLTVL.

The V gene is TRBV18, the J gene TRBJ1-1, with D possibly matching TRBD1 (6 bases). V lost 3 bases to trimming and J lost 0 bases, with 14 bases between them. CDR1 KGHSH and CDR2 LQKENI come from the germline V gene. CDR3 size: 16 residues. CDR3 bases: TGTGCCAGCTCACCGAACGAAGCAGGGGTGAACACTGAAGCTTTCTTT. Protein product: CASSPNEAGVNTEAFF.

The chain joins TRBV3-1 (or the pseudogene TRBV3-2) to TRBJ2-2; D not resolved. Germline lookup yields CDR1 LGHDT and CDR2 YNNKEL (reference sequence). The CDR3 loop spans 17 amino acids. Trimming removed 6 bases from V and 0 bases from J, with 17 bases in between. In DNA form, the CDR3 reads TGTGCCAGCAGTCTAACAGCTACCCTTACGAACACCGGGGAGCTGTTTTTT. Amino acid sequence: CASSLTATLTNTGELFF.

The chain employs TRBV9 and TRBJ2-5, with D tentatively TRBD1 (5 bases). V dropped 0 bases and J dropped 5 bases, with 11 bases sitting between them. Germline V gene data show CDR1 as SGDLS and CDR2 as YYNGEE. The CDR3 length is 14 residues. The CDR3 reads CASSVEGLRETQYF. DNA for the CDR3: TGTGCCAGCAGCGTAGAGGGGTTGAGGGAGACCCAGTACTTC.

V usage is TRBV18 and J usage is TRBJ1-1; 11 positions match TRBD1. Germline values: CDR1 KGHSH, CDR2 LQKENI. After removal of 5 bases from V and 2 bases from J, the junction contained 10 bases not matched to a gene. This CDR3 spans 17 amino acids. The CDR3 DNA sequence: TGTGCCAGCTCAAACCAGAGGACAGGGGGCGGAAACACTGAAGCTTTCTTT. Its protein product is CASSNQRTGGGNTEAFF.

The chain combines TRBV5-4 with TRBJ2-5; 7 nucleotides line up with TRBD1. Germline loops: CDR1 SGHNT, CDR2 YYREEE (reference sequence). The CDR3 is 15 amino acids. The trim removed 0 bases at V and 4 bases at J, leaving 6 bases unmatched. The chain's CDR3 is CASSLATGVGETQYF. The CDR3 DNA sequence: TGTGCCAGCAGCTTGGCAACAGGGGTTGGAGAGACCCAGTACTTC.

J is TRBJ1-2 and V is TRBV7-6; 12 nucleotides match TRBD1. Germline assignment: CDR1 SGHVS and CDR2 FNYEAQ. Trimming took 4 bases from V and 2 from J; bases not matched to a gene: 8. This CDR3 has 17 amino acids. CDR3 coding DNA: TGTGCCAGCAGCTCGGGGGTGGGACAGGGGGCAAACTATGGCTACACCTTC. It yields the protein CASSSGVGQGANYGYTF.

The V and J genes are TRBV5-1 and TRBJ1-2; the D is unclear. The CDR3 has 14 residues. CDR1 is SGHRS and CDR2 is YFSETQ in the germline V gene. V was pared by 3 bases and J by 4 bases, with 13 bases between. The CDR3 DNA reads as TGCGCCAGCAGCTCCGGAACCGGGGTCTATGGCTACACCTTC. Residues: CASSSGTGVYGYTF. Supplemented by reference TRBV5-1 and TRBJ1-2, the full variable domain reads KAGVTQTPRYLIKTRGQQVTLSCSPISGHRSVSWYQQTPGQGLQFLFEYFSETQRNKGNFPGRFSGRQFSNSRSEMNVSTLELGDSALYLCASSSGTGVYGYTFGSGTRLTVV.

This chain links TRBV7-3 with TRBJ1-6, with TRBD1 as a possible D gene (5 bases). Trimming removed 5 bases from V and 0 bases from J, with 8 bases in between. Germline V gene sequence: CDR1 SGHTA, CDR2 FQGTGA. The CDR3 totals 15 residues. The CDR3 bases are TGTGCCAGCAGCCCTAGGGGCTCCTATAATTCACCCCTCCACTTT. As protein: CASSPRGSYNSPLHF. Filled out from reference TRBV7-3 and TRBJ1-6, the complete variable domain reads GAGVSQTPSNKVTEKGKYVELRCDPISGHTALYWYRQSLGQGPEFLIYFQGTGAADDSGLPNDRFFAVRPEGSVSTLKIQRTERGDSAVYLCASSPRGSYNSPLHFGNGTRLTVT.

Only a few counts were recorded for this clone. The chain joins TRBV10-3 to TRBJ1-1, with 7 nucleotides matching TRBD1. The germline CDR1 and CDR2 sequences are ENHRY and SYGVKD. The CDR3 totals 16 residues. Trimming at V came to 2 bases and at J to 0 bases, leaving 6 bases not matched to a gene. CDR3 residues: CAISEVGQTMNTEAFF. Here the CDR3 DNA reads TGTGCCATCAGTGAGGTGGGACAGACCATGAACACTGAAGCTTTCTTT.